The rows below give T cell receptor beta chains drawn from one sample of a study of blood T cell repertoires in COVID-19. Clones were sequenced by immunoSEQ multiplex PCR, and TCRdb holds only the in-frame ones, with some missing. The sample shows some 320,000 clones, around 87% of them seen only once. Sequenced: PBMCs or T cells enriched from blood (not recorded which). The origin of the receptors is a woman in her twenties or thirties who had recovered from COVID-19. Each CDR3 is given with its conserved first and last residue. D genes are given only for firm matches. Clone size is not always given. Where it is, it says once, few, many or a class for expanded clones.

cdr3_aa,cdr3_nt,cdr3_length,d_call,clone_size,j_call,v_call
CASSRTSGGANEQFF,TGTGCCAGTAGTCGGACTAGCGGGGGGGCCAATGAGCAGTTCTTC,15,TRBD2,-,TRBJ2-1,TRBV19
CASGARRVETQYF,TGTGCCAGCGGAGCGCGTCGCGTAGAGACCCAGTACTTC,13,-,-,TRBJ2-5,TRBV12-3/TRBV12-4
CASSESGSPSSYTF,TGCGCCAGCAGTGAGTCGGGCAGCCCCAGCAGCTACACCTTC,14,-,once,TRBJ1-2,TRBV10-1
CASSQGVGTGDNEQFF,TGCGCCAGCAGCCAAGGTGTCGGGACAGGAGACAATGAGCAGTTCTTC,16,TRBD1,once,TRBJ2-1,TRBV4-1
CASSLGTGGRGREQYF,TGCGCCAGCAGCTTGGGTACAGGGGGCCGAGGCCGCGAGCAGTACTTC,16,TRBD1,-,TRBJ2-7,TRBV5-1
CASSTGTSLGGELFF,TGTGCCAGTAGTACCGGGACTAGCTTGGGCGGGGAGCTGTTTTTT,15,TRBD2,-,TRBJ2-2,TRBV19
CASSQWWGHDYEQYF,TGCGCCAGCAGCCAATGGTGGGGACATGACTACGAGCAGTACTTC,15,-,once,TRBJ2-7,TRBV4-1
CASSMVRVGNQPQHF,TGTGCCAGTAGTATGGTGAGGGTGGGCAATCAGCCCCAGCATTTT,15,-,-,TRBJ1-5,TRBV19
CASSYSTSGDEQYF,TGTGCCAGCAGTTACTCGACTAGCGGGGACGAGCAGTACTTC,14,TRBD2,once,TRBJ2-7,TRBV6-2/TRBV6-3
CATSPTGGGYGYTF,TGTGCCACCAGCCCCACGGGGGGAGGGTACGGCTACACCTTC,14,-,few,TRBJ1-2,TRBV24-1
CASSYGGEGETQYF,TGTGCCAGCAGTTATGGAGGGGAGGGCGAGACCCAGTACTTC,14,TRBD2,-,TRBJ2-5,TRBV6-2/TRBV6-3
CASSIRGNYGYTF,TGTGCCAGTAGTATAAGGGGCAACTATGGCTACACCTTC,13,-,once,TRBJ1-2,TRBV19
CASSTQTSGPPNEQFF,TGTGCCAGTAGTACCCAGACTAGCGGCCCCCCCAATGAGCAGTTCTTC,16,TRBD2,-,TRBJ2-1,TRBV19
CSVEGGAARDNEQFF,TGCAGCGTTGAGGGCGGGGCGGCGAGGGACAATGAGCAGTTCTTC,15,-,-,TRBJ2-1,TRBV29-1
CASSYSISGLEDEQYF,TGTGCCAGCAGTTACTCGATATCCGGGCTGGAGGACGAGCAGTACTTC,16,-,-,TRBJ2-7,TRBV6-6
CASSPIQGRNEQFF,TGTGCCAGCAGCCCCATACAGGGGAGGAATGAGCAGTTCTTC,14,-,-,TRBJ2-1,TRBV11-2
CASSPGRESSPLHF,TGTGCCAGCAGTCCTGGGAGGGAGTCTTCACCCCTCCACTTT,14,-,few,TRBJ1-6,TRBV25-1
CASSLTENTEAFF,TGTGCCAGCAGCTTAACAGAGAACACTGAAGCTTTCTTT,13,-,-,TRBJ1-1,TRBV7-9
CASSFLTGGSYEQYF,TGTGCCAGCAGCTTCTTAACCGGGGGATCCTACGAGCAGTACTTC,15,-,-,TRBJ2-7,TRBV13
CAWQGTDTQYF,TGTGCCTGGCAGGGGACCGATACGCAGTATTTT,11,-,-,TRBJ2-3,TRBV30
CASSPLGQSNEKLFF,TGTGCCAGCAGCCCCTTGGGACAGAGTAATGAAAAACTGTTTTTT,15,TRBD1,-,TRBJ1-4,TRBV14
CASLWTENYGYTF,TGTGCCAGCCTTTGGACAGAGAACTATGGCTACACCTTC,13,-,-,TRBJ1-2,TRBV6-5
CASSEGIRYRSYEQYF,TGTGCCAGCAGTGAAGGGATCAGGTACCGCTCCTACGAGCAGTACTTC,16,-,-,TRBJ2-7,TRBV6-1
CASSRDMGEGYTF,TGTGCCAGCTCGAGGGACATGGGGGAGGGCTACACCTTC,13,-,-,TRBJ1-2,TRBV7-9
CSARDYLSYTF,TGCAGTGCCCGTGACTATTTGAGCTACACCTTC,11,-,-,TRBJ1-2,TRBV20-1
CASSQGQAVNSPLHF,TGCGCCAGCAGCCAAGGACAGGCTGTGAATTCACCCCTCCACTTT,15,TRBD1,few,TRBJ1-6,TRBV5-1
CASSLAGGDTGELFF,TGCGCCAGCAGCTTGGCAGGGGGCGACACCGGGGAGCTGTTTTTT,15,TRBD1,once,TRBJ2-2,TRBV5-1
CASSPGAGMITEAFF,TGTGCCAGCTCACCTGGTGCAGGGATGATTACTGAAGCTTTCTTT,15,-,-,TRBJ1-1,TRBV18
CASSLGQVSYEQYF,TGTGCCAGCAGCTTGGGACAGGTCTCCTACGAGCAGTACTTC,14,TRBD1,-,TRBJ2-7,TRBV11-2
CASSLTSGAYEQYF,TGTGCCAGCAGCCTGACTAGCGGAGCTTACGAGCAGTACTTC,14,TRBD2,-,TRBJ2-7,TRBV3-1/TRBV3-2
CASSYGLLTEAFF,TGTGCCAGCAGTTACGGCCTGTTGACTGAAGCTTTCTTT,13,-,-,TRBJ1-1,TRBV6-2/TRBV6-3
CSASDALKNTEAFF,TGCAGTGCTAGTGATGCACTCAAGAACACTGAAGCTTTCTTT,14,-,few,TRBJ1-1,TRBV20-1
CASSLFLSGAQHF,TGTGCCAGCAGTTTATTTCTCTCGGGGGCCCAGCATTTT,13,-,-,TRBJ1-5,TRBV27
CASSLGRAGTGELFF,TGTGCCAGCAGCTTGGGCAGGGCTGGGACCGGGGAGCTGTTTTTT,15,-,-,TRBJ2-2,TRBV11-1
CAIKAKGQTNSPLHF,TGTGCCATCAAGGCTAAGGGACAGACAAATTCACCCCTCCACTTT,15,TRBD1,-,TRBJ1-6,TRBV10-3
CASSLERAGHGYTF,TGTGCCAGCAGCTTGGAGCGGGCAGGGCATGGCTACACCTTC,14,-,once,TRBJ1-2,TRBV5-6
CSVKQGYGYTF,TGCAGCGTTAAACAGGGCTATGGCTACACCTTC,11,-,few,TRBJ1-2,TRBV29-1
CASTPRDSHYGYTF,TGTGCCAGCACCCCTAGGGACTCCCACTATGGCTACACCTTC,14,-,-,TRBJ1-2,TRBV6-5
CATAGGGGYGYTF,TGTGCCACCGCTGGCGGCGGAGGCTATGGCTACACCTTC,13,-,once,TRBJ1-2,TRBV24-1
CASSLGRGDYGYTF,TGTGCCAGCAGCCTCGGCAGGGGAGACTATGGCTACACCTTC,14,-,few,TRBJ1-2,TRBV3-1/TRBV3-2
CASSFDRAGYGYTF,TGTGCCAGCTCTTTTGACAGGGCGGGTTATGGCTACACCTTC,14,TRBD1,-,TRBJ1-2,TRBV18
CASSVITGTGNTIYF,TGTGCCAGTAGTGTCATCACAGGGACTGGAAACACCATATATTTT,15,-,-,TRBJ1-3,TRBV19
CASSTTGLTYEQYF,TGTGCCAGCAGCACGACAGGGTTAACCTACGAGCAGTACTTC,14,TRBD1,few,TRBJ2-7,TRBV28
CATKLGRNQPQHF,TGTGCCACCAAGCTAGGGAGAAATCAGCCCCAGCATTTT,13,-,-,TRBJ1-5,TRBV27
CASSGQGPLNTGELFF,TGTGCCAGCTCAGGACAGGGACCGTTGAACACCGGGGAGCTGTTTTTT,16,TRBD1,-,TRBJ2-2,TRBV18
CASSPWTSGTDTQYF,TGTGCCAGCAGCCCCTGGACATCCGGCACAGATACGCAGTATTTT,15,-,-,TRBJ2-3,TRBV7-2
CASSRLRTAVGGSPLHF,TGTGCCAGCAGTCGCCTTCGGACAGCCGTCGGCGGGTCACCCCTCCACTTT,17,-,few,TRBJ1-6,TRBV6-6
CASRTGEGFYAEAFF,TGTGCCAGCAGAACGGGGGAGGGTTTTTACGCTGAAGCTTTCTTT,15,-,-,TRBJ1-1,TRBV28
CASRRNPGGGRYGYTF,TGTGCCAGCAGACGAAACCCAGGGGGCGGACGGTATGGCTACACCTTC,16,TRBD1,-,TRBJ1-2,TRBV2
CASSQQQDSYNEQFF,TGCGCCAGCAGCCAACAACAGGACTCCTACAATGAGCAGTTCTTC,15,-,-,TRBJ2-1,TRBV4-3
CASSQSRGSISGYTF,TGCGCCAGCAGCCAATCCAGGGGGTCTATCAGTGGCTACACCTTC,15,TRBD1,-,TRBJ1-2,TRBV4-1